This passage covers 8 T cell receptor beta chains from one sample sequenced in a study of T-cell reconstitution after alpha-beta-depleted transplantation in children. Unique molecular identifiers were built into the TCRbeta library. TCRdb re-called the PCR reads with MiXCR, one entry per CDR3 protein. The sample yields about 580,000 distinct CDR3 sequences, roughly 23% seen once. Sample: PBMCs, mostly from graft donor cells, taken 360 days after TCRalphabeta/CD19-depleted stem cell transplant. Source of these receptors: a boy younger than two who had a stem cell transplant for acute myeloid leukemia, so the T cells may come from the graft donor.

The chain joins TRBV6-6 to TRBJ2-7, with D perhaps TRBD1 (6 bases). The V gene's germline CDR1 is MNHNY and CDR2 SVGAGI (reference sequence). This CDR3 comprises 12 residues. V was trimmed by 4 bases and J by 6 bases, leaving 10 bases between them. CDR3 sequence: CASSSDRREQYF. As DNA, the CDR3 is TGTGCCAGCAGTTCCGACAGGCGCGAGCAGTACTTC.

The chain links TRBV20-1 to TRBJ1-4; D is possibly TRBD1 (6 bases). CDR1 DFQATT and CDR2 SNEGSKA come from the germline V gene (reference sequence). This CDR3 is built from 14 residues. The CDR3 coding sequence is TGCAGGGGCTCGGGGGGCCCAACTAATGAAAAACTGTTTTTT. Protein sequence: CRGSGGPTNEKLFF.

In this sample, this clonotype turned up a few times. This chain links TRBV10-3 with TRBJ1-2, with unresolved D. V lost 4 bases, J lost 5 bases, and 8 bases lay in between. The V gene's germline CDR1 is ENHRY and CDR2 SYGVKD. The length of the CDR3 is 12 residues. For the CDR3, the DNA is TGTGCCATCAGTGGAAGGACGTATGGCTACACCTTC. Protein sequence: CAISGRTYGYTF.

V gene TRBV12-3 or TRBV12-4 combines with J gene TRBJ1-3; D call uncertain. The CDR3 runs 13 residues. V lost 3 bases to trimming and J lost 3 bases, with 6 bases between them. The CDR3 DNA reads TGTGCCAGCAGTTTTGCTTATGGAAACACCATATATTTT. Translation: CASSFAYGNTIYF.

The gene calls are TRBV7-9 and TRBJ1-3; D ambiguous. V was pared by 7 bases and J by 4 bases, with 17 bases between. The CDR3 covers 15 residues. Germline assignment: CDR1 SEHNR and CDR2 FQNEAQ (reference sequence). Here the CDR3 DNA reads TGTGCCAGCACCCTGGAGGTCGGGGTCGGAAACACCATATATTTT. It codes for CASTLEVGVGNTIYF.

In nucleotides, the CDR3 is TGTGCCAGCAGCACGACACATATGAACACTGAAGCTTTCTTT. Its translation: CASSTTHMNTEAFF. This chain uses TRBV5-5 with TRBJ1-1; D is unclear. The CDR3 is made up of 14 amino acids. V was pared by 4 bases and J by 0 bases, with 10 bases between. Germline V gives CDR1 SGHKS, CDR2 YYEKEE (reference sequence).

The chain couples TRBV6-4 to TRBJ2-1, with 10 bases matching TRBD2. This CDR3 has 15 residues. The V segment lost 3 bases and the J segment 5 bases; nucleotides outside the gene matches: 4. Germline CDR1 reads MRHNA; CDR2 reads SNTAGT. As DNA, the CDR3 is TGTGCCAGCAGTGAGTGGCTAGCGGGGGACAATGAGCAGTTCTTC. As protein: CASSEWLAGDNEQFF.

This clonotype was observed at least ten times. The CDR3 reads CASSPTSLTTGELFF. The CDR3 DNA reads TGTGCCAGCAGCCCGACTAGCCTCACCACCGGGGAGCTGTTTTTT. V is TRBV5-5 and J is TRBJ2-2; 7 bases line up with TRBD2. V shed 4 bases, J shed 4 bases, and the junction held 7 bases outside the gene matches. CDR3 size: 15 residues. Germline V gene data show CDR1 as SGHKS and CDR2 as YYEKEE (reference sequence).